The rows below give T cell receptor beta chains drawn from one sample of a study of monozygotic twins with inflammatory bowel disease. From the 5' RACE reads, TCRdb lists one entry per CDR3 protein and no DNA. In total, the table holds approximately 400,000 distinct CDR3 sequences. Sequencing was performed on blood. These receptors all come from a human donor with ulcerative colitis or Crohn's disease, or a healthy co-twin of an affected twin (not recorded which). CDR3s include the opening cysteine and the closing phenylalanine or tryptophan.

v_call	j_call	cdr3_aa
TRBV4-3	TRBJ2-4	CASSQAVGGENIQYF
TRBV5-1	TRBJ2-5	CASSLAPQAQQETQYF
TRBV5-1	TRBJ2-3	CASLLDSSTDTQYF
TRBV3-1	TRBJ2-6	CASSQVLGAQGANVLTF
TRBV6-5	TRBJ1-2	CASSYSQAQFYGYTF
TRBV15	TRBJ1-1	CATSSVRGLNTEAFF
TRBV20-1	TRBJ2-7	CSATLGTATYEQYF
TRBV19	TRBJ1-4	CASSTYAVRTTNEKLFF
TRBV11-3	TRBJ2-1	CASSFRGSYNEQFF
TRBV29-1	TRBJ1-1	CSVVPASEAFF
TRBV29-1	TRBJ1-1	CSVLDGTEAFF
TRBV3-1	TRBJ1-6	CASRRDNSPLHF
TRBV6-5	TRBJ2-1	CASSSVSGDYNEQFF
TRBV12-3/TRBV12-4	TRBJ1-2	CASSFPQGAKGYTF
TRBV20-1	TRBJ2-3	CSADDSGMMAGTQYF
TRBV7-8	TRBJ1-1	CASSLVVGEGTEAFF